Listed below are T cell receptor beta chains from one sample, sequenced in a study of cytomegalovirus exposure and HLA in healthy donors. Here immunoSEQ multiplex PCR was the method, and the copy in TCRdb shows in-frame clones only, minus some. The repertoire consists of 150,000 or so clones, with approximately 73% occurring once and the leading ten covering under 2%. Sequences were obtained from PBMCs. The receptors were sampled from a young woman in good health and CMV-seronegative. CDR3s include the opening cysteine and the closing phenylalanine or tryptophan. D genes are given only for firm matches. Size values are once, few and many counts, or a class for expanded clones, and some rows have none.

j_gene | d_gene | abundance | len | v_gene | CDR3aa | CDR3nt
TRBJ1-2 | . | . | 12 | TRBV28 | CASSEAVRGYTF | TGTGCCAGCAGTGAAGCCGTCCGTGGCTACACCTTC
TRBJ2-1 | TRBD2 | . | 16 | TRBV15 | CATSRRLTSGNNEQFF | TGTGCCACCAGCAGGAGATTGACTAGCGGGAATAATGAGCAGTTCTTC
TRBJ1-1 | . | . | 13 | TRBV6-5 | CASTNGQNTEAFF | TGTGCCAGCACCAACGGACAGAACACTGAAGCTTTCTTT
TRBJ1-1 | TRBD1 | once | 15 | TRBV5-1 | CASSLVGTGKTEAFF | TGCGCCAGCAGCTTGGTCGGGACAGGGAAGACTGAAGCTTTCTTT
TRBJ2-2 | . | . | 15 | TRBV4-1 | CASSQLFPDTGELFF | TGCGCCAGCAGCCAACTGTTCCCGGACACCGGGGAGCTGTTTTTT
TRBJ1-2 | . | . | 14 | TRBV5-5 | CASSLTGSLYGYTF | TGTGCCAGCAGCTTGACAGGCTCCCTCTATGGCTACACCTTC
TRBJ2-4 | TRBD2 | . | 14 | TRBV4-3 | CASSSLQEGREQYF | TGCGCCAGCAGCTCGCTGCAGGAGGGGAGGGAACAGTACTTC
TRBJ1-1 | . | once | 13 | TRBV6-5 | CASIGDGWTEAFF | TGTGCCAGCATCGGGGATGGGTGGACTGAAGCTTTCTTT
TRBJ1-2 | TRBD1 | . | 14 | TRBV19 | CASRKTGGGYGYTF | TGTGCCAGTAGAAAGACAGGGGGCGGATATGGCTACACCTTC
TRBJ2-1 | TRBD1 | once | 13 | TRBV7-2 | CASSLDRGAEQFF | TGTGCCAGCAGCTTAGACAGGGGGGCTGAGCAGTTCTTC
TRBJ2-1 | TRBD1 | . | 14 | TRBV29-1 | CSGYRGVSGNEQFF | TGCAGCGGCTACAGGGGAGTCTCGGGCAATGAGCAGTTCTTC
TRBJ2-3 | . | . | 13 | TRBV5-1 | CASSITSTDTQYF | TGCGCCAGCAGCATCACTAGCACAGATACGCAGTATTTT
TRBJ2-3 | TRBD2 | few | 18 | TRBV19 | CASSKKWTSGASTDTQYF | TGTGCCAGTAGTAAGAAGTGGACTAGCGGAGCTAGCACAGATACGCAGTATTTT
TRBJ1-1 | . | . | 16 | TRBV11-3 | CASSSPGRRGNTEAFF | TGTGCCAGCAGCTCCCCGGGGAGGCGAGGGAACACTGAAGCTTTCTTT
TRBJ2-3 | . | . | 13 | TRBV10-1 | CASSDSGSGRQYF | TGCGCCAGCAGTGACTCCGGCAGCGGACGGCAGTATTTT
TRBJ2-2 | TRBD2 | . | 17 | TRBV2 | CASSDNSERGFDGELFF | TGTGCCAGCAGTGACAACTCGGAGCGGGGGTTCGACGGGGAGCTGTTTTTT
TRBJ2-7 | TRBD1 | . | 17 | TRBV27 | CASSSSARQGLSYEQYF | TGTGCCAGCAGTTCCTCCGCTCGACAGGGGTTATCCTACGAGCAGTACTTC
TRBJ1-1 | . | . | 13 | TRBV19 | CASSREENTEAFF | TGTGCCAGTAGTCGGGAGGAAAACACTGAAGCTTTCTTT